A selection of T cell receptor beta chains follows, all from one sample in a study of T cells in Graves' hyperthyroidism and ophthalmopathy. TCRdb re-called the multiplex PCR reads through MiXCR, storing one row per CDR3 protein. The sample comprises about 600,000 distinct CDR3 sequences, more than 12% of which are singletons, and around 13% rests with the top ten. The sample consisted of blood. All receptors derive from a woman between 50 and 59 years old with Graves' ophthalmopathy. The CDR3 runs from the conserved cysteine through the conserved F or W. A D gene is named only where the DNA matches it firmly. Clone size is not always given. Where it is, it says once, few, many or a class for expanded clones.

J gene | clone size | D gene | V gene | CDR3 DNA | CDR3 protein
TRBJ2-3 | many | NA | TRBV7-9 | TGTGCCAGCAGCGGAAAAAGAACGACAGATACGCAGTATTTT | CASSGKRTTDTQYF
TRBJ2-1 | few | TRBD2 | TRBV6-1 | TGTGCCAGCAATAAGGATCTAGCGGGAGGGCGCGATGAGCAGTTCTTC | CASNKDLAGGRDEQFF
TRBJ2-1 | NA | TRBD2 | TRBV4-1 | TGCGCCAGCAGCCAAGTAGTGGCTAGCGGGAGCTCCTACAATGAGCAGTTCTTC | CASSQVVASGSSYNEQFF
TRBJ2-7 | many | NA | TRBV28 | TGTGCCAGCAGTTTATCCAGGGGAAGAAGATACGAGCAGTACTTC | CASSLSRGRRYEQYF
TRBJ2-3 | NA | NA | TRBV7-6 | TGTGCCAGCAGCTTAGGGTCCCCGGCTGGCACAGATACGCAGTATTTT | CASSLGSPAGTDTQYF
TRBJ2-7 | many | TRBD2 | TRBV9 | TGTGCCAGCAGCCGAAGCGGGAGCATTAGAGAGCAGTACTTC | CASSRSGSIREQYF
TRBJ2-6 | few | NA | TRBV5-1 | TGCGCCAGCAGCTTGGGAGGTAGGGACTCTGGGGCCAACGTCCTGACTTTC | CASSLGGRDSGANVLTF
TRBJ2-2 | NA | TRBD1 | TRBV6-5 | TGTGCCAGCAGTTACGGACAGGGCGTAACCGGGGAGCTGTTTTTT | CASSYGQGVTGELFF
TRBJ1-6 | many | NA | TRBV7-9 | TGTGCCAGCAGCCAGGGACCTGGGGATTCACCCCTCCACTTT | CASSQGPGDSPLHF
TRBJ2-7 | NA | NA | TRBV29-1 | TGCAGCGTTGTCGGTGGGGAGCAGTACTTC | CSVVGGEQYF
TRBJ2-7 | many | TRBD2 | TRBV6-2/TRBV6-3 | TGTGCCAGCAGCTCCTCCGCGGCGGGAGTCAACGAGCAGTACTTC | CASSSSAAGVNEQYF
TRBJ1-1 | many | NA | TRBV30 | TGTGCCTGGAGTGATCCGACAGTCCAGATCACTGAAGCTTTCTTT | CAWSDPTVQITEAFF
TRBJ1-2 | NA | TRBD1 | TRBV5-6 | TGTGCCAGCAGCTGGGCGGGAGGACAGGGGTCCTATGGCTACACCTTC | CASSWAGGQGSYGYTF
TRBJ2-1 | NA | NA | TRBV19 | TGTGCCAGTAGTATAGCCCTCGACAGGGTGGCAGCGGGAATTCACAATGAGCAGTTCTTC | CASSIALDRVAAGIHNEQFF
TRBJ1-1 | few | NA | TRBV6-1 | TGTGCCAGCCACGCAGGAGCGAACACTGAAGCTTTCTTT | CASHAGANTEAFF
TRBJ2-7 | many | NA | TRBV4-3 | TGCGCCAGCAGCCACGACAGAGCCAGCGAGCAGTACTTC | CASSHDRASEQYF
TRBJ1-2 | NA | NA | TRBV28 | TGTGCCAGCACCCCCACCCAGACTAACTATGGCTACACCTTC | CASTPTQTNYGYTF
TRBJ2-7 | few | NA | TRBV6-2/TRBV6-3 | TGTGCCAGCAGTTCGAAACCCCCGGGACACTTATCCTACGAGCAGTACTTC | CASSSKPPGHLSYEQYF
TRBJ2-7 | NA | TRBD2 | TRBV15 | TGTGCCACCAGCAGAGCACCCCGGGGGGACGAGCAGTACTTC | CATSRAPRGDEQYF
TRBJ2-1 | many | NA | TRBV18 | TGTGCCAGCTCCCTTAAATACGGGGTGAATGAGCAGTTCTTC | CASSLKYGVNEQFF
TRBJ2-7 | many | NA | TRBV11-2 | TGTGCCAGCAGCTACGTGGAGCAGTACTTC | CASSYVEQYF
TRBJ2-7 | NA | TRBD2 | TRBV6-1 | TGTGCCAGTTCTATTAAGGCTAGCGGAGACTACAATGAGCAGTACTTC | CASSIKASGDYNEQYF
TRBJ2-1 | many | NA | TRBV28 | TGTGCCAGCAGTTACCCTCCCGGGAGAATAAGCAATGAGCAGTTCTTC | CASSYPPGRISNEQFF
TRBJ2-1 | many | NA | TRBV3-1 | TGTGCCAGCAGCCAAGAGAGGTCCCGTAAGGATGAGCAGTTCTTC | CASSQERSRKDEQFF
TRBJ1-2 | many | NA | TRBV9 | TGTGCCAGCAGCGTAAACGCCCTTCGGGGTATTAACTATGGCTACACCTTC | CASSVNALRGINYGYTF
TRBJ2-2 | many | NA | TRBV3-1 | TGTGCCAGCAGCCTCAAGATGAGTGCCGGGGAGCTGTTTTTT | CASSLKMSAGELFF
TRBJ2-7 | NA | NA | TRBV20-1 | TGCAGTGCTAGAGTGGGTAACGGCGAGCAGTACTTC | CSARVGNGEQYF
TRBJ2-5 | NA | NA | TRBV6-2/TRBV6-3 | TGTGCCAGCGGAGGTGGGGAGACCCAGTACTTC | CASGGGETQYF
TRBJ2-2 | many | NA | TRBV10-3 | TGTGCCATCAGTGAGAGTAGCGTGGGCACCGGGGAGCTGTTTTTT | CAISESSVGTGELFF